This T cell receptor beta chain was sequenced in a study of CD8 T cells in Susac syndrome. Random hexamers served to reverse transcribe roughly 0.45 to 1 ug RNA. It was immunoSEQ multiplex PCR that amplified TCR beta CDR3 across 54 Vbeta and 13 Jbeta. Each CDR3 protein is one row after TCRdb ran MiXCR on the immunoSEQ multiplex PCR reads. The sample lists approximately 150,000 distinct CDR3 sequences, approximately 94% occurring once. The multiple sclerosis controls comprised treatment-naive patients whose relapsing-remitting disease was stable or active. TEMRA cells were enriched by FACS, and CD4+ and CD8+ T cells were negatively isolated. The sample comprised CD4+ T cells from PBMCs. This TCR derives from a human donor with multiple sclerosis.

The DNA of the CDR3 is TGTGCCAGCAGCCCCTTAGCGGGAGGGTACAATGAGCAGTTCTTC. Encoded protein: CASSPLAGGYNEQFF. V and J are TRBV7-2 and TRBJ2-1, with 11 bases identical to TRBD2. Germline-derived CDR1 and CDR2 are SGHTA and FQGNSA. This CDR3 comprises 15 residues. The V gene end was trimmed by 5 bases and the J gene end by 4 bases; junction bases not matched to a gene: 4.